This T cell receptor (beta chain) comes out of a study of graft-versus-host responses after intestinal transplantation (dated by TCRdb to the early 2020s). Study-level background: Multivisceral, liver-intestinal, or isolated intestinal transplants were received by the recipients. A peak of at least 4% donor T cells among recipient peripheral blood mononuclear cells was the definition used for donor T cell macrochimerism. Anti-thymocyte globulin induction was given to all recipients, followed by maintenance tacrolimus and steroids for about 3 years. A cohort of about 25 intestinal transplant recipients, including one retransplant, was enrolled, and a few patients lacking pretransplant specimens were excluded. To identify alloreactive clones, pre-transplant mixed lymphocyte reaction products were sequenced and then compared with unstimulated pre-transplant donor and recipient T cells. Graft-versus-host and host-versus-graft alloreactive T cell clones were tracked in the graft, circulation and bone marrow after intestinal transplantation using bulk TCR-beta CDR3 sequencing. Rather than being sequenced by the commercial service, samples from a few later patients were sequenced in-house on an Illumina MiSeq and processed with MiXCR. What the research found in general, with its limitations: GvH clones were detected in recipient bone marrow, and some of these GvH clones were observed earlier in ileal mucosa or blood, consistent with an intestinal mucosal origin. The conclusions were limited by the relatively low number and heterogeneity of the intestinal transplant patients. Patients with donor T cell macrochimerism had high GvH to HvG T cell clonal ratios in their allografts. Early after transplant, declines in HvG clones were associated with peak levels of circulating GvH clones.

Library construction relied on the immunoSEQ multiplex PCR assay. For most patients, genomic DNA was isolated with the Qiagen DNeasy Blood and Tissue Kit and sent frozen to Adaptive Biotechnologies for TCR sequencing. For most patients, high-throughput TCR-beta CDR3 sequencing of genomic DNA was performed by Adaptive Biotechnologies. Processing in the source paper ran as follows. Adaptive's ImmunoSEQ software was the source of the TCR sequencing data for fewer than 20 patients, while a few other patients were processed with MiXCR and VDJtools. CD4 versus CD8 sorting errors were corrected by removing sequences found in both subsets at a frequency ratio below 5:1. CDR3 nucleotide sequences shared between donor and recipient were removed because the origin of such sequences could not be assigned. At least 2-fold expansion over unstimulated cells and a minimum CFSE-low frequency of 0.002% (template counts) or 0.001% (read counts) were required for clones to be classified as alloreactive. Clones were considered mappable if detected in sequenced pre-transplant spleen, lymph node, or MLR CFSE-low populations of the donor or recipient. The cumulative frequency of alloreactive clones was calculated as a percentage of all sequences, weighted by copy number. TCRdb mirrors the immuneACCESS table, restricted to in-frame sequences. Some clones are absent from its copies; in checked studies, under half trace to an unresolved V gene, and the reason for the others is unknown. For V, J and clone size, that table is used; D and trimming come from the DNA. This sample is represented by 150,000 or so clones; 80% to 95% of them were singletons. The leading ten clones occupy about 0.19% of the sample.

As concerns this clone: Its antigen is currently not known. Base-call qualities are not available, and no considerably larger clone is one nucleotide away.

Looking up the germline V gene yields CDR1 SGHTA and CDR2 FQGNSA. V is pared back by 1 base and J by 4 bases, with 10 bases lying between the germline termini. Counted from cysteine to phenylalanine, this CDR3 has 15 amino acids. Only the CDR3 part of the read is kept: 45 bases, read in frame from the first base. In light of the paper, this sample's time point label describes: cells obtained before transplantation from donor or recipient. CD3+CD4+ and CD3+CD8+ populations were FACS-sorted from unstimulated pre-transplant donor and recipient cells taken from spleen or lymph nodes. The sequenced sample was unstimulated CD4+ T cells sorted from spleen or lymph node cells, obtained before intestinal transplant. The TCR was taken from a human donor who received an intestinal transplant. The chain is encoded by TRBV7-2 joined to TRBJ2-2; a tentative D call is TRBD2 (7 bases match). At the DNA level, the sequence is TGTGCCAGCAGCTTAGTCCGGGGGGCCACCGGGGAGCTGTTTTTT. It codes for CASSLVRGATGELFF.